This T cell receptor beta chain was found in a study of identical twins. TCRdb fed the 5' RACE reads into MiXCR, producing one record per CDR3 protein. Among 600,000 to 850,000 distinct CDR3 sequences listed, roughly 18% were seen once. Trimming took 4 bases from V and 6 from J; bases not matched to a gene: 17. The CDR3 runs 17 residues. Germline CDR1 SGHTA, CDR2 FQGNSA. These data are also associated with another study on T cells expressing NK-cell markers.

Input material: PBMCs. The receptor comes from a woman under 30 in good health. The chain joins TRBV7-2 to TRBJ1-2, with 7 bases aligning to TRBD1. This CDR3 is CASSSYTGTAPGHGYTF. The CDR3 region has the DNA TGTGCCAGCAGCTCGTACACCGGGACAGCGCCGGGGCATGGCTACACCTTC.